Listed below are T cell receptor beta chains from one sample, sequenced in a study of PD-L1 blockade in urothelial cancer. Produced via immunoSEQ multiplex PCR; TCRdb's table is partial and in-frame only. The table lists approximately 90,000 clones, roughly 89% of them singletons, with 1.5% to 2% in the top ten. Specimen: PBMCs, collected around atezolizumab (anti-PD-L1) treatment. The source of these receptors is a man aged 55-75 years with urothelial cancer. Both conserved end residues are part of each CDR3. D genes are given only for firm matches. Some rows mark clone size as missing; the rest say once, few, many or name a class of expanded clone.

J | D | size | V | CDR3 | DNA
TRBJ1-5 | NA | NA | TRBV6-5 | CASSYSQGMSQPQHF | TGTGCCAGCAGTTATTCACAGGGTATGAGTCAGCCCCAGCATTTT
TRBJ2-7 | TRBD2 | NA | TRBV7-2 | CASSSLGRGGEQYF | TGTGCCAGCAGCTCCCTGGGGCGGGGGGGCGAGCAGTACTTC
TRBJ1-4 | NA | NA | TRBV21-1 | CASSKGDCGRPWCTEKLFF | TGTGCCAGCAGCAAAGGGGACTGCGGCAGGCCCTGGTGTACTGAAAAACTGTTTTTT
TRBJ2-7 | NA | few | TRBV29-1 | CSVADQGEQYF | TGCAGCGTGGCAGACCAGGGGGAGCAGTACTTC
TRBJ1-5 | NA | NA | TRBV7-8 | CASVDRRGSNQPQHF | TGTGCCAGCGTCGACAGAAGAGGTAGCAATCAGCCCCAGCATTTT
TRBJ2-1 | TRBD1 | NA | TRBV9 | CASSVDRGRINEQFF | TGTGCCAGCAGCGTAGACAGGGGGCGGATCAATGAGCAGTTCTTC
TRBJ2-3 | NA | once | TRBV2 | CASPSQRVSTDTQYF | TGTGCCAGCCCTTCACAGCGGGTGAGCACAGATACGCAGTATTTT
TRBJ2-7 | NA | NA | TRBV5-1 | CASSLGRGAGTHEQYF | TGCGCCAGCAGCTTGGGCCGCGGGGCAGGGACCCACGAGCAGTACTTC
TRBJ1-4 | TRBD1 | NA | TRBV4-2 | CASSHHSDRGLNEKLFF | TGTGCCAGCAGCCACCACTCCGACAGGGGCCTCAATGAAAAACTGTTTTTT
TRBJ2-7 | NA | NA | TRBV10-2 | CASSDRQGTYEQYF | TGCGCCAGCAGTGATCGGCAGGGAACCTACGAGCAGTACTTC
TRBJ2-7 | NA | NA | TRBV7-2 | CASSLGWGSGEEQYF | TGTGCCAGCAGCTTAGGGTGGGGTAGCGGTGAGGAGCAGTACTTC
TRBJ2-7 | TRBD2 | NA | TRBV9 | CASSVDGGSSYEQYF | TGTGCCAGCAGCGTAGACGGCGGGAGCTCCTACGAGCAGTACTTC
TRBJ2-3 | NA | NA | TRBV19 | CASSIVSAARTDTQYF | TGTGCCAGTAGTATAGTTTCGGCGGCGCGCACAGATACGCAGTATTTT
TRBJ2-5 | TRBD2 | NA | TRBV2 | CASSRTSGRQTQYF | TGTGCCAGCTCCAGGACTAGCGGGAGACAGACCCAGTACTTC
TRBJ1-2 | NA | NA | TRBV5-6 | CASLPGRGHVYGYTF | TGTGCCAGCCTCCCTGGCCGGGGACACGTCTATGGCTACACCTTC
TRBJ2-7 | TRBD2 | NA | TRBV7-3 | CASSFGGGGMNEQYF | TGTGCCAGCAGCTTTGGGGGCGGGGGGATGAACGAGCAGTACTTC
TRBJ1-2 | NA | NA | TRBV7-6 | CASSLAPGQGFYGYTF | TGTGCCAGCAGCTTAGCACCAGGTCAAGGCTTTTATGGCTACACCTTC
TRBJ1-1 | TRBD1 | NA | TRBV10-3 | CAISGRTGENTEAFF | TGTGCCATCAGTGGTAGGACAGGGGAGAACACTGAAGCTTTCTTT
TRBJ2-7 | TRBD2 | NA | TRBV2 | CASSGSGRSSYEQYF | TGTGCCAGCAGTGGTAGCGGGAGATCCTCCTACGAGCAGTACTTC
TRBJ1-5 | NA | once | TRBV4-3 | CASSYSTAPNQPQHF | TGCGCCAGCAGCTACTCGACAGCTCCAAATCAGCCCCAGCATTTT
TRBJ1-5 | NA | NA | TRBV5-6 | CASSPGVNQPQHF | TGTGCCAGCAGCCCCGGAGTAAATCAGCCCCAGCATTTT
TRBJ2-1 | TRBD2 | NA | TRBV5-1 | CASSLEAGGSYNEQFF | TGCGCCAGCAGCTTAGAGGCGGGAGGAAGTTACAATGAGCAGTTCTTC
TRBJ2-2 | TRBD1 | NA | TRBV5-1 | CASRRTGANTGELFF | TGCGCCAGCAGACGAACAGGGGCGAACACCGGGGAGCTGTTTTTT
TRBJ2-2 | NA | NA | TRBV7-6 | CASSLVTGTGELFF | TGTGCCAGCAGCTTAGTCACAGGGACCGGGGAGCTGTTTTTT
TRBJ2-1 | NA | NA | TRBV7-3 | CASSRMGLEVDEQFF | TGTGCCAGCAGCCGTATGGGACTCGAAGTCGATGAGCAGTTCTTC
TRBJ1-1 | TRBD1 | NA | TRBV5-6 | CASSLPPGQGGTEAFF | TGTGCCAGCAGCTTGCCTCCGGGACAGGGAGGCACTGAAGCTTTCTTT
TRBJ2-5 | TRBD2 | NA | TRBV5-1 | CASSLGTTSGSRETQYF | TGCGCCAGCAGCTTGGGGACTACTAGCGGGAGTAGGGAGACCCAGTACTTC
TRBJ2-7 | TRBD1 | NA | TRBV7-3 | CASRKSGGASYEQYF | TGTGCCAGCAGGAAATCAGGGGGCGCCTCCTACGAGCAGTACTTC
TRBJ1-2 | TRBD1 | NA | TRBV28 | CASSTRGWDSPEGYTF | TGTGCCAGCAGCACCCGGGGTTGGGACAGTCCTGAAGGCTACACCTTC
TRBJ2-1 | NA | NA | TRBV6-5 | CASSYGRNSNEQFF | TGTGCCAGCAGTTACGGGCGAAATAGCAATGAGCAGTTCTTC
TRBJ2-5 | TRBD1 | once | TRBV27 | CASSFWAGGIETQYF | TGTGCCAGCAGTTTTTGGGCAGGGGGAATAGAGACCCAGTACTTC
TRBJ2-3 | TRBD2 | NA | TRBV5-1 | CASSLESSGFTDTQYF | TGCGCCAGCAGCTTGGAGTCTAGCGGGTTCACAGATACGCAGTATTTT
TRBJ1-5 | NA | NA | TRBV28 | CASSLGGASSNQPQHF | TGTGCCAGCAGTTTAGGAGGGGCCAGTAGCAATCAGCCCCAGCATTTT
TRBJ2-3 | TRBD2 | NA | TRBV6-4 | CASSESGGARDTQYF | TGTGCCAGCAGTGAAAGCGGGGGGGCCCGAGATACGCAGTATTTT
TRBJ1-5 | NA | NA | TRBV12-2 | CASRSDRGWQPQHF | TGTGCAAGTCGCTCGGACAGGGGGTGGCAGCCCCAGCATTTT
TRBJ2-5 | TRBD2 | NA | TRBV4-1 | CASSLDIAGGPSETQYF | TGCGCCAGCAGCCTCGACATAGCGGGGGGGCCGTCTGAGACCCAGTACTTC
TRBJ1-4 | TRBD1 | NA | TRBV19 | CASSTTGGEEKLFF | TGTGCCAGTAGTACGACAGGGGGAGAGGAAAAACTGTTTTTT
TRBJ2-1 | TRBD2 | once | TRBV29-1 | CSVWLAGGPSNEQFF | TGCAGCGTGTGGCTAGCGGGAGGGCCGAGCAATGAGCAGTTCTTC
TRBJ2-7 | TRBD2 | few | TRBV30 | CAWSVKRGEWAYEQYF | TGTGCCTGGAGTGTAAAGCGGGGGGAGTGGGCCTACGAGCAGTACTTC
TRBJ2-5 | TRBD2 | NA | TRBV27 | CASSLTSGGALETQYF | TGTGCCAGCAGCCTTACTAGCGGGGGGGCCCTCGAGACCCAGTACTTC
TRBJ1-2 | NA | NA | TRBV5-1 | CASSLVGGGTNYGYTF | TGCGCCAGCAGCTTGGTCGGGGGGGGGACTAACTATGGCTACACCTTC
TRBJ1-3 | TRBD1 | NA | TRBV29-1 | CSVTGTGLDTIYF | TGCAGCGTTACCGGGACAGGGTTGGACACCATATATTTT